This record concerns one TCR beta chain sequence. Its antigen is unknown. The sample belongs to a study of CD8 T cells in Susac syndrome. Study-wide findings and caveats: The authors found fewer than 20 Susac-specific public clones in total CD8+ repertoires and roughly 5 in CD8+ TEMRA repertoires.

Germline CDR1 and CDR2: SEHNR and FQNEAQ (reference sequence). V gave up 5 bases and J gave up 4 bases; unmatched junction bases: 5. The CDR3 runs to 16 residues. It was with random hexamers that about 0.45 to 1 ug RNA was reverse transcribed. In TCRdb, the immunoSEQ multiplex PCR reads were re-called with MiXCR into one record per CDR3 protein. The sample holds more than 150,000 distinct CDR3 sequences, just under 95% seen once. The chain links TRBV7-9 to TRBJ2-5, with 15 bases that match TRBD2. Sample: CD8+ T cells from PBMCs. The receptor was isolated from a human donor with Susac syndrome. The CDR3, as DNA: TGTGCCAGCAGCGGGGGACTAGCGGGAGGACGAGAGACCCAGTACTTC. It specifies CASSGGLAGGRETQYF.